This T cell receptor (beta chain) originates from a study of blood T cell repertoires in COVID-19. Study details: Samples of COVID-19 (acute and convalescent) were obtained from the United States, Italy and Spain. Nucleic acid was either cDNA or gDNA, and it came from T cells, B-cell-depleted T cells, or PBMCs.

Losses at the gene ends were 2 bases for V and 0 bases for J; bases not matched to a gene: 4. There are 16 residues in the CDR3. Germline CDR1 KGHSH, CDR2 LQKENI. Measured with immunoSEQ multiplex PCR; TCRdb has only the in-frame clones, and not every one. The repertoire holds 83,000 or so clones, roughly 71% seen once, with approximately 9.2% in the top ten. The sample comprised peripheral blood. This receptor was identified in a woman at least 80 years old with acute or convalescent COVID-19. The genes are TRBV18 and TRBJ1-1, with TRBD1 matching 9 bases. This CDR3 reads CASSPGTGSMNTEAFF. Written as DNA, the CDR3 is TGTGCCAGCTCACCAGGGACAGGGTCCATGAACACTGAAGCTTTCTTT.